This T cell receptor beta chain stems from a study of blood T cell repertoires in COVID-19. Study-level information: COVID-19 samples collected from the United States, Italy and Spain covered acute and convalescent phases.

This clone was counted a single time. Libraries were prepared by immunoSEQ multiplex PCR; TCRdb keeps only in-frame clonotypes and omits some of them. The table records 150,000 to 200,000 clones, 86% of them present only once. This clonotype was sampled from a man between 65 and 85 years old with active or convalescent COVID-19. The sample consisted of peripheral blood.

This chain's CDR3 is CASSPRQGIIDGYTF. CDR3 sequence (DNA): TGTGCCAGCTCACCCCGACAGGGGATAATCGATGGCTACACCTTC. The chain couples TRBV18 to TRBJ1-2; TRBD1 matches 8 bases. Germline CDR1 KGHSH, CDR2 LQKENI. This CDR3 contains 15 residues. Trimming removed 3 bases from V and 6 bases from J; junction bases left unmatched: 9. Combining the CDR3 with reference TRBV18 and TRBJ1-2 gives the whole variable domain NAGVMQNPRHLVRRRGQEARLRCSPMKGHSHVYWYRQLPEEGLKFMVYLQKENIIDESGMPKERFSAEFPKEGPSILRIQQVVRGDSAAYFCASSPRQGIIDGYTFGSGTRLTVV.